These T cell receptor beta chains were read from a single sample in a study of technical replicates of blood from a few donors. Produced via immunoSEQ multiplex PCR; TCRdb's table is partial and in-frame only. This sample has tens of thousands of clones, with roughly 90% found just once. Sequencing was carried out using T cells isolated from PBMCs. These receptors all stem from a human donor in good health. The CDR3 runs from the conserved cysteine through the conserved F or W. A D gene is named only where the DNA matches it firmly. Rows may omit the clone size; those that give it use once, few, many or a size class.

v_call	d_call	j_call	clone_size	cdr3_aa	cdr3_nt
TRBV11-2	.	TRBJ2-1	.	CASSLEGGPGLITEQFF	TGTGCCAGCAGCTTAGAGGGGGGGCCTGGACTTATCACTGAGCAGTTCTTC
TRBV5-1	.	TRBJ2-7	.	CASSPARTESYEQYF	TGCGCCAGCAGCCCGGCGAGGACAGAATCCTACGAGCAGTACTTC
TRBV5-1	TRBD1	TRBJ2-7	.	CASSWDRGPYEQYF	TGCGCCAGCAGCTGGGACAGGGGGCCCTACGAGCAGTACTTC
TRBV19	TRBD1	TRBJ2-7	once	CASKLIRDRGHRIPYEQYF	TGTGCCAGTAAACTCATCCGGGACAGGGGTCATCGAATCCCCTACGAGCAGTACTTC
TRBV4-1	.	TRBJ2-2	.	CASSHDDWSTGELFF	TGCGCCAGCAGCCATGACGATTGGAGCACCGGGGAGCTGTTTTTT
TRBV18	TRBD1	TRBJ2-7	.	CASSPSRGLSEQYF	TGTGCCAGCTCACCATCGAGGGGGCTTAGTGAGCAGTACTTC
TRBV29-1	TRBD2	TRBJ2-3	once	CSATGLAGSSTDTQYF	TGCAGCGCCACCGGACTAGCGGGTTCTAGCACAGATACGCAGTATTTT
TRBV27	TRBD2	TRBJ2-7	.	CASSLSLAGANEQYF	TGTGCCAGCAGTTTAAGTCTAGCGGGAGCTAATGAGCAGTACTTC
TRBV29-1	TRBD1	TRBJ1-2	.	CSVGGGGGGGYTF	TGCAGCGTTGGTGGTGGAGGGGGCGGCGGCTACACCTTC
TRBV7-8	.	TRBJ1-1	.	CASSFGSGDVNTEAFF	TGTGCCAGCAGCTTTGGATCGGGGGATGTGAACACTGAAGCTTTCTTT
TRBV5-6	.	TRBJ2-7	.	CASAYYPVSYEQYF	TGTGCCAGCGCATACTACCCTGTAAGCTACGAGCAGTACTTC
TRBV9	.	TRBJ2-2	.	CASSVGHSGELFF	TGTGCCAGCAGCGTAGGACACTCCGGGGAGCTGTTTTTT